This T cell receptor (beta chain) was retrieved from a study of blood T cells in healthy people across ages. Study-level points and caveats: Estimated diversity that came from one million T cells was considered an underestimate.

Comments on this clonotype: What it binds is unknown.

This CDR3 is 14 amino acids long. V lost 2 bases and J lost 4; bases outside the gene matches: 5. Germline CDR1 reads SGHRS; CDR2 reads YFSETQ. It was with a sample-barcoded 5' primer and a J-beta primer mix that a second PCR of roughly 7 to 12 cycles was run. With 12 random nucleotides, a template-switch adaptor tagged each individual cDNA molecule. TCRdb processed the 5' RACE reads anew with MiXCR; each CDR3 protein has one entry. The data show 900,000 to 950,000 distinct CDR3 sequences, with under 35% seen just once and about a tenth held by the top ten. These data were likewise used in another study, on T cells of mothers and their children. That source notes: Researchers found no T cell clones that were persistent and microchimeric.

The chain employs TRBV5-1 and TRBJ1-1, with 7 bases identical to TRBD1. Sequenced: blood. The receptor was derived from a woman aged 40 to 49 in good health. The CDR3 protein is CASSFGTVGTEAFF. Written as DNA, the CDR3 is TGCGCCAGCAGCTTTGGGACAGTGGGCACTGAAGCTTTCTTT.